This T cell receptor beta chain was documented in a study of identical twins. Overall study results and limits: High-abundance cord blood beta clonotypes had fewer insertions; memory repertoires showed none. Recombination models fit unrelated individuals' TCR alpha sharing but underestimated twins'.

From the 5' RACE reads, TCRdb called clonotypes with MiXCR, one entry per CDR3 protein. Here the sample spans about 330,000 distinct CDR3 sequences, approximately 13% being singletons. The CDR3 loop spans 13 amino acids. Germline CDR1 and CDR2: LGHNA and YNFKEQ. Trimming removed 5 bases from V and 3 bases from J, with 11 bases in between. This clonotype occurred a few times. Its specificity is not known. The same data also went into a second study, on yellow fever vaccine responses in identical twins.

Sequencing input: CD8+ T cells sorted from blood. The sequence came from a woman under 30 in good health. The chain carries TRBV4-2 and TRBJ2-7, with D possibly matching TRBD1 (6 bases). CDR3 loop: CASSEGHNYEQYF. CDR3 bases: TGTGCCAGCAGCGAGGGACATAACTACGAGCAGTACTTC.